A single sample gave rise to the 9 T cell receptor beta chains below, sequenced in a study of cytomegalovirus exposure and HLA in healthy donors. Profiled with immunoSEQ multiplex PCR; TCRdb holds only in-frame clones, not every one. The repertoire holds 160,000 or so clones, with around four fifths as singletons. Sequencing was carried out using PBMCs. These receptors all come from a man aged 30-40 years in good health and CMV-seropositive.

The chain recombines TRBV5-1 with TRBJ1-1; 8 positions match TRBD1. The V segment lost 6 bases and the J segment 4 bases; nucleotides outside the gene matches: 8. This CDR3 is built from 14 residues. Germline V lookup: CDR1 SGHRS, CDR2 YFSETQ. The CDR3 DNA reads TGCGCCAGCACCCGACAGGGGATGGGCACTGAAGCTTTCTTT. This translates into CASTRQGMGTEAFF. Full variable domain (remainder filled in from reference TRBV5-1 and TRBJ1-1): KAGVTQTPRYLIKTRGQQVTLSCSPISGHRSVSWYQQTPGQGLQFLFEYFSETQRNKGNFPGRFSGRQFSNSRSEMNVSTLELGDSALYLCASTRQGMGTEAFFGQGTRLTVV.

The V call is TRBV28, the J call TRBJ2-7; D possibly corresponds to TRBD1 (6 bases). The germline V gene encodes CDR1 MDHEN and CDR2 SYDVKM. V was pared by 6 bases and J by 2 bases, with 8 bases between. This CDR3 is 12 amino acids long. The CDR3, as DNA: TGTGCCAGCAGGCCAGGGGCCTACGAGCAGTACTTC. Encoded protein: CASRPGAYEQYF.

The gene calls are TRBV19 and TRBJ1-6, with D perhaps TRBD1 (5 bases). This CDR3 spans 16 amino acids. Trimming removed 4 bases from V and 7 bases from J, with 17 bases in between. Germline-derived CDR1 and CDR2 are LNHDA and SQIVND (reference sequence). The CDR3 protein is CASSRILTATNSPLHF. The CDR3 DNA reads TGTGCCAGTAGTAGAATCCTGACAGCTACAAATTCACCCCTCCACTTT. The full variable domain, with the rest looked up from reference TRBV19 and TRBJ1-6, is DGGITQSPKYLFRKEGQNVTLSCEQNLNHDAMYWYRQDPGQGLRLIYYSQIVNDFQKGDIAEGYSVSREKKESFPLTVTSAQKNPTAFYLCASSRILTATNSPLHFGNGTRLTVT.

The chain recombines TRBV18 with TRBJ1-1; tentative D call: TRBD1 (5 bases). The CDR3 extends over 16 amino acids. V shed 3 bases and J shed 4 bases, with 18 bases lying between them. Per the germline V gene, CDR1 is KGHSH and CDR2 is LQKENI. In nucleotides, the CDR3 is TGTGCCAGCTCACCGGGAAGGGGAACACGGGTCACTGAAGCTTTCTTT. Residues: CASSPGRGTRVTEAFF.

The chain joins TRBV6-6 to TRBJ1-2; a weak D match, TRBD1 (6 bases). Trimming removed 4 bases at V and 4 bases at J, with 16 bases between. The CDR3 totals 15 residues. The germline gives CDR1 MNHNY, CDR2 SVGAGI (reference sequence). The CDR3 DNA reads TGTGCCAGCAGTTCCTCGGGCGGGGGCAGCTATGGCTACACCTTC. Translation gives CASSSSGGGSYGYTF.

CDR3: CASSEGQSNYGYTF. CDR3 nucleotides: TGCGCCAGCAGCGAGGGACAGTCTAACTATGGCTACACCTTC. V gene TRBV4-3 combines with J gene TRBJ1-2, with TRBD1 matching 7 bases. Germline V gives CDR1 LGHNA, CDR2 YSLEER. The V and J ends lost 5 bases and 0 bases, in that order; junction bases with no gene match: 3. This CDR3 has 14 residues.

The CDR3 bases are TGTGCCAGCAACCCGGGTAGGGGGCAGGGCACCCTCCACTTT. This encodes CASNPGRGQGTLHF. The gene calls are TRBV6-6 and TRBJ1-6; 7 bases are a match to TRBD1. This CDR3 has 14 amino acids. The ends lost 7 bases at V and 14 bases at J; junction bases unmatched: 14. The germline V gene has CDR1 MNHNY and CDR2 SVGAGI (reference sequence).

The CDR3 loop is CASSLAGLAETQYF. CDR3 DNA: TGTGCCAGCAGCTTAGCCGGACTAGCGGAAACCCAGTACTTC. The V gene is TRBV7-2, the J gene TRBJ2-5; 10 bases match TRBD2. Trimming at V came to 0 bases and at J to 8 bases, leaving 3 bases not matched to a gene. The CDR3 is 14 amino acids. Per the germline V gene, CDR1 is SGHTA and CDR2 is FQGNSA.

This clone appeared once. CDR3 amino acids: CASSFLDPRDRGSNYGYTF. In DNA form, the CDR3 reads TGTGCCAGCAGTTTCCTCGATCCCCGGGACAGGGGTTCGAACTATGGCTACACCTTC. The chain joins TRBV27 to TRBJ1-2, with 10 positions matching TRBD1. The germline V gene has CDR1 MNHEY and CDR2 SMNVEV (reference sequence). The CDR3 is made up of 19 amino acids. Trimming took 3 bases from V and 2 from J; bases not matched to a gene: 15.